What follows are 12 T cell receptor beta chains derived from one specimen sequenced in a study of cytomegalovirus exposure and HLA in healthy donors. The repertoire was sequenced with immunoSEQ multiplex PCR; TCRdb's copy has only in-frame clones and lacks some. This sample yields fewer than 90,000 clones, of which more than 70% are seen a single time; roughly 12% belongs to the top ten. The sequenced sample consisted of PBMCs. The receptors derive from a woman aged 18-35 years in good health and CMV-seropositive.

The chain couples TRBV25-1 to TRBJ2-7; D uncertain. The germline gives CDR1 MGHDK, CDR2 SYGVNS. The CDR3 loop spans 11 amino acids. V was cut by 6 bases and J by 5 bases, with 8 bases left in between. The DNA of the CDR3 is TGTGCCAGCAGATACGGTCACGAGCAGTACTTC. It codes for CASRYGHEQYF.

V usage is TRBV7-2 and J usage is TRBJ1-6; perhaps TRBD1 as D (5 bases). Germline values: CDR1 SGHTA, CDR2 FQGNSA. Trimming left V 3 bases short and J 8 bases short, with 8 bases between. The CDR3 is 13 residues long. For the CDR3, the DNA is TGTGCCAGCAGCTTGGGGCTGGATTCACCCCTCCACTTT. Encoded protein: CASSLGLDSPLHF.

V gene TRBV2 combines with J gene TRBJ2-3, with 9 bases that match TRBD2. V shed 3 bases, J shed 2 bases, and the junction held 6 bases outside the gene matches. Germline V gene data show CDR1 as SNHLY and CDR2 as FYNNEI. The CDR3 runs 16 residues. The CDR3 DNA reads TGTGCCAGCAGTGATGCCGCGGGGGGGTTCACAGATACGCAGTATTTT. It encodes CASSDAAGGFTDTQYF.

This chain links TRBV6-5 with TRBJ2-5; 10 bases are a match to TRBD2. Germline V gene lookup returns CDR1 MNHEY and CDR2 SVGAGI. This CDR3 is 15 amino acids long. The V and J ends lost 7 bases and 5 bases, in that order; junction bases with no gene match: 10. CDR3 in amino acids: CASTLGAGGPETQYF. The CDR3 DNA is TGTGCCAGCACCTTGGGAGCGGGGGGGCCTGAGACCCAGTACTTC.

In DNA form, the CDR3 reads TGCGCCAGCAGCACCCAAAGGGACAGGGGAAGCAATCAGCCCCAGCATTTT. It encodes CASSTQRDRGSNQPQHF. The chain combines TRBV4-1 with TRBJ1-5; 10 nucleotides line up with TRBD1. This CDR3 region has 17 residues. Trimming cost V 5 bases and J 1 base; bases outside gene matches: 8. CDR1 is MGHRA, CDR2 YSYEKL, per germline.

This chain connects TRBV4-3 to TRBJ2-5; a possible D gene is TRBD2 (6 bases). Trimming cost V 4 bases and J 3 bases, with 18 bases left between them. Germline CDR1 is LGHNA and CDR2 is YSLEER. CDR3 length: 16 residues. The CDR3 loop reads CASSPGISTGEETQYF. The DNA for the CDR3 is TGCGCCAGCAGCCCAGGAATCTCGACGGGGGAAGAGACCCAGTACTTC.

The chain has TRBV10-3 and TRBJ1-4; 7 bases map to TRBD1. The CDR3 has 15 amino acids. CDR1 is ENHRY and CDR2 is SYGVKD in the germline V gene. Unmatched junction bases numbered 8, after V lost 2 bases and J lost 8 bases. The CDR3 region has the DNA TGTGCCATCAGTGAGCAGGAAGGGGGCGAGGAAAAACTGTTTTTT. It codes for CAISEQEGGEEKLFF.

This chain links TRBV7-2 with TRBJ1-4; D is unclear. This CDR3 region has 12 residues. V shed 5 bases and J shed 11 bases, with 12 bases lying between them. Per the germline V gene, CDR1 is SGHTA and CDR2 is FQGNSA. CDR3 in DNA: TGTGCCAGCAGCAACCCGGGAGCCAAACTGTTTTTT. Translated: CASSNPGAKLFF. The variable domain in full, completed from reference TRBV7-2 and TRBJ1-4, reads GAGVSQSPSNKVTEKGKDVELRCDPISGHTALYWYRQSLGQGLEFLIYFQGNSAPDKSGLPSDRFSAERTGGSVSTLTIQRTQQEDSAVYLCASSNPGAKLFFGSGTQLSVL.

The chain joins TRBV6-6 to TRBJ2-1; possibly TRBD1 for D (5 bases). Germline V gives CDR1 MNHNY, CDR2 SVGAGI (reference sequence). There are 16 residues in the CDR3. Trimming shortened V by 7 bases and J by 4 bases, and 20 bases separated the two germline ends. Here the CDR3 reads CASTHPGAGFYNEQFF. As DNA, the CDR3 is TGTGCCAGCACCCATCCTGGGGCAGGGTTTTACAATGAGCAGTTCTTC.

The rearrangement joins TRBV2 to TRBJ1-2; D remains unclear. This CDR3 has 12 amino acids. Germline-derived CDR1 and CDR2 are SNHLY and FYNNEI. V lost 5 bases and J 14 bases, leaving 18 bases between the germline ends. For the CDR3, the DNA is TGTGCCAGCAGTCCGGGGTGGAAGGCTAAAACCTTC. This codes for CASSPGWKAKTF.

The gene calls are TRBV6-5 and TRBJ1-2; 9 bases align to TRBD1. The CDR3 extends over 14 amino acids. V was pared by 0 bases and J by 8 bases, with 4 bases of the junction left unmatched. Germline V gene lookup returns CDR1 MNHEY and CDR2 SVGAGI. The CDR3 sequence: CASSYSITGGGYTF. The CDR3 DNA reads TGTGCCAGCAGTTACTCGATAACAGGGGGCGGCTACACCTTC.

This clone was seen a few times. The chain employs TRBV6-4 and TRBJ2-1; TRBD1 agrees at 9 bases. The CDR3 runs 16 residues. From germline, CDR1 is MRHNA and CDR2 SNTAGT. Trimming removed 0 bases from V and 2 bases from J; junction bases left unmatched: 2. The CDR3 sequence is CASSDSDRGPYNEQFF. CDR3 nucleotides: TGTGCCAGCAGTGACTCGGACAGGGGCCCCTACAATGAGCAGTTCTTC.